This T cell receptor (beta chain) was captured in a study of OX40 agonist ivuxolimab in advanced cancers. Study-level findings and limits: On average, CD8+ T cells showed a greater number of expanded clones than CD4+. The study observed clonal expansion of CD4+ and CD8+ blood T cells by week 6 at 0.1 to 3.0 mg/kg.

The repertoire was sequenced with immunoSEQ multiplex PCR; TCRdb's copy has only in-frame clones and lacks some. The sample yields approximately 50,000 clones, roughly 93% seen once. This clone came up a few times. Its target is unknown. Trimming at V came to 0 bases and at J to 9 bases, leaving 1 base not matched to a gene. From germline, CDR1 is MNHEY and CDR2 SVGAGI. CDR3 size: 13 residues. The V call is TRBV6-5, the J call TRBJ1-2, with 10 bases lining up with TRBD1. The source material was CD4+ or CD8+ T cells sorted from blood, sampled in a trial of the OX40 agonist ivuxolimab. This receptor was obtained from an adult with an advanced solid tumor such as melanoma, head and neck, liver or kidney cancer. For the CDR3, the DNA is TGTGCCAGCAGTTACTCGACAGGGGGCCGCTACACCTTC. This translates into CASSYSTGGRYTF.